This T cell receptor beta chain came from a study of CD8 T cells in ankylosing spondylitis. Findings and caveats of the study: What appeared characteristic of ankylosing spondylitis blood was a TCR beta motif of several highly homologous variants. Past research had described some motif variants in reactive arthritis synovial fluid and blood. According to the report, clones linked to the disease were significantly enriched in matched synovial fluid samples taken from ankylosing spondylitis patients. Disease-linked clones displayed a CD8+ phenotype and appeared relatively rarely in peripheral blood.

This clonotype was counted a few times. The antigen is unknown. Researchers built TCR beta libraries using quantitative 5'-RACE with molecular barcodes. TCRdb redid the calling of the 5' RACE reads with MiXCR, one entry per CDR3 protein. Of 700,000 to 850,000 distinct CDR3 sequences detected, over 9.5% appear once; the ten largest clones hold 0.51%. Germline CDR1 is SGHTA and CDR2 is FQGTGA. The V segment lost 1 base and the J segment 8 bases; nucleotides outside the gene matches: 5. The CDR3 spans 14 residues. This TCR was sampled from a male donor with ankylosing spondylitis. The J gene is TRBJ2-1, the V gene TRBV7-3; TRBD1 aligns across 7 bases. The sequenced sample was blood, either unsorted or a sorted T cell fraction (not recorded which). For the CDR3, the DNA is TGTGCCAGCAGCTTAAAGACAGGGTGGGATGAGCAGTTCTTC. Translating gives CASSLKTGWDEQFF.